The 18 T cell receptor beta chains below were found in one sample sequenced in a study of T cells after yellow fever vaccination. TCRdb re-called the 5' RACE reads through MiXCR, storing one row per CDR3 protein. The sample contains about 340,000 distinct CDR3 sequences, roughly 8.7% of which appear only once. Material: PBMCs, obtained on the day of the first yellow fever vaccination. These receptors all come from a man between 18 and 35 years old who received the YFV17D yellow fever vaccine.

This clonotype was observed a handful of times. The rearrangement joins TRBV10-3 to TRBJ1-1; D is ambiguous. Trimming shortened V by 0 bases and J by 4 bases, and 6 bases separated the two germline ends. CDR3 length: 13 amino acids. Per the germline V gene, CDR1 is ENHRY and CDR2 is SYGVKD. CDR3 sequence (DNA): TGTGCCATCAGTGAGTCCGGGGTCACTGAAGCTTTCTTT. It translates to CAISESGVTEAFF.

Only a few counts were recorded for this clonotype. V is TRBV20-1 and J is TRBJ1-5; possible D gene TRBD1, 6 bases. CDR1 and CDR2 (germline): DFQATT, SNEGSKA (reference sequence). Trimming left V 3 bases short and J 5 bases short, with 8 bases between. CDR3 size: 12 residues. The CDR3 nucleotides are TGCAGTGCTAGGAGGGGGGATCAGCCCCAGCATTTT. Protein product: CSARRGDQPQHF.

This clonotype has a handful of counts. The rearrangement uses TRBV7-2 and TRBJ1-1; D may be TRBD1 (5 bases). CDR1 is SGHTA, CDR2 FQGNSA, per germline. Trimming pared 4 bases from V and 10 bases from J, leaving 25 bases between. The CDR3 has 16 amino acids. CDR3 nucleotide sequence: TGTGCCAGCAGCTCCGACGGGGTAGGGAACCTTGGGGGAGCTTTCTTT. The encoded protein is CASSSDGVGNLGGAFF.

The chain couples TRBV12-3 or TRBV12-4 to TRBJ1-2, with D uncertain. CDR3 length equals 13 residues. Trimming pared 6 bases from V and 5 bases from J, leaving 13 bases between. The CDR3 DNA follows: TGTGCCAGCAGCTTACTGGGAGCGTATGGCTACACCTTC. Translation: CASSLLGAYGYTF.

In its sample, this clonotype was seen a few times. The gene calls are TRBV7-3 and TRBJ1-2; D not resolved. Germline lookup yields CDR1 SGHTA and CDR2 FQGTGA. Trimming took 1 base from V and 8 from J, leaving 20 bases between them. This CDR3 is built from 16 residues. The CDR3 protein is CASSLSPSTERQGYTF. CDR3 nucleotides: TGTGCCAGCAGCTTAAGCCCTTCGACGGAGCGACAAGGCTACACCTTC.

This clonotype was detected only a few times. This rearrangement joins TRBV7-2 to TRBJ2-2; perhaps TRBD2 as D (5 bases). The CDR3 covers 15 residues. Germline values: CDR1 SGHTA, CDR2 FQGNSA. Trimming took 5 bases from V and 5 from J, leaving 15 bases between them. The CDR3 loop is CASSPDRGWTGELFF. In DNA form, the CDR3 reads TGTGCCAGCAGCCCGGACCGCGGGTGGACCGGGGAGCTGTTTTTT. The full variable domain, rest sourced from reference TRBV7-2 and TRBJ2-2, is GAGVSQSPSNKVTEKGKDVELRCDPISGHTALYWYRQSLGQGLEFLIYFQGNSAPDKSGLPSDRFSAERTGGSVSTLTIQRTQQEDSAVYLCASSPDRGWTGELFFGEGSRLTVL.

V is TRBV4-1 and J is TRBJ2-5; D gene uncertain. The CDR3 totals 13 residues. CDR1 and CDR2 (germline): MGHRA, YSYEKL. The ends were cut back, 4 bases at V and 5 bases at J, with 11 bases in the middle. The CDR3, as DNA: TGCGCCAGCAGCCCGCCAGCGTGGGAGACCCAGTACTTC. It is translated as CASSPPAWETQYF.

The V call is TRBV11-2, the J call TRBJ2-5, with 8 positions matching TRBD1. The CDR3 sequence is 15 residues long. Germline CDR1 is SGHAT and CDR2 is FQNNGV. The junction had 5 bases not matched to a gene; V was cut back by 0 bases and J by 5 bases. CDR3 sequence: CASSLEFRGRETQYF. DNA of the CDR3: TGTGCCAGCAGCTTAGAGTTCAGGGGGCGTGAGACCCAGTACTTC.

CDR3 sequence reads: CASSLSPGPYGYTF. The CDR3 nucleotides are TGTGCCAGCAGCTTGAGCCCAGGGCCCTATGGCTACACCTTC. The chain is built from TRBV5-5 and TRBJ1-2, with D perhaps matching TRBD1 (5 bases). The V end was cut by 1 base, the J end by 4 bases, with 11 bases between. From germline, CDR1 is SGHKS and CDR2 YYEKEE (reference sequence). The CDR3 sequence is 14 residues long.

This clonotype was seen ten or more times. This sequence joins TRBV11-2 and TRBJ2-4, with D possibly being TRBD2 (6 bases). V was pared by 0 bases and J by 3 bases, with 15 bases between. Germline V gene lookup returns CDR1 SGHAT and CDR2 FQNNGV. CDR3 size: 17 residues. The chain's CDR3 is CASSLDLWGDDKNIQYF. CDR3 DNA: TGTGCCAGCAGCTTAGATCTCTGGGGGGATGACAAAAACATTCAGTACTTC.

This clonotype was observed a handful of times. The rearrangement links TRBV7-9 to TRBJ2-7; TRBD1 aligns across 7 bases. Germline values: CDR1 SEHNR, CDR2 FQNEAQ (reference sequence). The CDR3 has 13 amino acids. The J segment lost 5 bases and the V segment lost 5 bases, leaving 6 bases of the junction unmatched. The CDR3 DNA sequence: TGTGCCAGCAGCCTAGACGGGACAGACGAGCAGTACTTC. It encodes CASSLDGTDEQYF. The variable domain in full, completed from reference TRBV7-9 and TRBJ2-7, reads DTGVSQNPRHKITKRGQNVTFRCDPISEHNRLYWYRQTLGQGPEFLTYFQNEAQLEKSRLLSDRFSAERPKGSFSTLEIQRTEQGDSAMYLCASSLDGTDEQYFGPGTRLTVT.

The V gene is TRBV5-1, the J gene TRBJ1-6; TRBD1 is a possible D gene (6 bases). CDR1 and CDR2 (germline): SGHRS, YFSETQ. Trimming cost V 4 bases and J 7 bases, with 15 bases left between them. The CDR3 is 15 residues long. The CDR3 sequence: CASSPEGTWNSPLHF. As DNA, the CDR3 is TGCGCCAGCAGCCCTGAGGGGACATGGAATTCACCCCTCCACTTT.

J is TRBJ2-1 and V is TRBV7-3, with D possibly matching TRBD1 (6 bases). The CDR3 is 14 amino acids. The germline gives CDR1 SGHTA, CDR2 FQGTGA. V dropped 6 bases and J dropped 9 bases, with 18 bases sitting between them. The CDR3 DNA follows: TGTGCCAGCAGTTCGGGACACCAAGGTGGTGAGCAGTTCTTC. Residues: CASSSGHQGGEQFF.

The chain is built from TRBV6-1 and TRBJ2-7; 10 nucleotides match TRBD1. The junction had 4 bases not matched to a gene; V was cut back by 4 bases and J by 7 bases. This CDR3 has 13 residues. Germline V gene lookup returns CDR1 MNHNS and CDR2 SASEGT. CDR3 DNA: TGTGCCAGCAGTGGACAGGGGGCATGGGAGCAGTACTTC. It codes for CASSGQGAWEQYF.

This clonotype turned up a few times. The chain has TRBV19 and TRBJ2-6, with D hard to call. The germline V gene encodes CDR1 LNHDA and CDR2 SQIVND (reference sequence). The CDR3 is 16 residues long. With 0 bases removed from V and 4 bases from J, the gap between germline ends came to 10 bases. Here the CDR3 reads CASSIEAGLGANVLTF. DNA for the CDR3: TGTGCCAGTAGTATAGAGGCTGGGCTCGGGGCCAACGTCCTGACTTTC.

The genes are TRBV5-1 and TRBJ1-2; possible D gene TRBD1, 5 bases. Germline V gene sequence: CDR1 SGHRS, CDR2 YFSETQ. The CDR3 runs 13 residues. With 2 bases removed from V and 9 bases from J, the gap between germline ends came to 14 bases. The CDR3 spells CASSFEGPASYTF. CDR3 nucleotide sequence: TGCGCCAGCAGCTTCGAGGGGCCCGCGAGCTACACCTTC.

The V gene is TRBV5-1, the J gene TRBJ2-3; 16 bases agree with TRBD2. This CDR3 is built from 17 residues. Germline CDR1 reads SGHRS; CDR2 reads YFSETQ. V was clipped by 4 bases and J by 4 bases; unmatched bases: 6. CDR3 DNA sequence: TGCGCCAGCAGCAGAATGGGACTAGCGGGGGGGGCAGATACGCAGTATTTT. It is translated as CASSRMGLAGGADTQYF.

The chain employs TRBV10-2 and TRBJ2-1, with a possible D match to TRBD2 (5 bases). Germline CDR1 reads WSHSY; CDR2 reads SAAADI. The ends were cut back, 7 bases at V and 10 bases at J, with 11 bases in the middle. The CDR3 runs to 11 residues. In DNA, the CDR3 is TGCGCCAGCACTTTAACGGGGGAGCAGTTCTTC. It codes for CASTLTGEQFF.